The present T cell receptor (beta chain) was sequenced within a study of blood T cell repertoires in COVID-19. Study details: PBMCs, B-cell-depleted T cells, or T cells were the source of the cDNA or gDNA that made up the material.

Repertoires were generated with immunoSEQ multiplex PCR, while TCRdb's copy carries only in-frame clones and drops some. Here the sample spans about 120,000 clones, around four fifths being singletons. The CDR3 extends over 13 amino acids. Germline CDR1 GTSNPN, CDR2 SVGIG (reference sequence). V lost 3 bases to trimming and J lost 5 bases; unmatched junction nucleotides: 4. The sequencing sample was made of peripheral blood. The clonotype was recovered from a man aged 25 to 40 with acute or convalescent COVID-19. The V gene is TRBV30, the J gene TRBJ1-3; TRBD1 matches 7 bases. The CDR3 loop is CAWSEGARNTIYF. The CDR3 DNA follows: TGTGCCTGGAGCGAGGGGGCAAGAAACACCATATATTTT.